This passage covers 31 T cell receptor beta chains from one sample sequenced in a study of T cells after yellow fever vaccination. TCRdb passed the 5' RACE reads through MiXCR, listing each CDR3 protein once. The table has 250,000 or so distinct CDR3 sequences, 6.9% seen once. The source material was CD4+ T cells sorted from PBMCs, sampled 15 days after the yellow fever booster vaccination. These receptors were collected from a man aged 25 to 40 who received the YFV17D yellow fever vaccine.

This clonotype has ten or more counts. V gene TRBV7-2 combines with J gene TRBJ2-3; TRBD1 might be the D (5 bases). CDR1 is SGHTA and CDR2 is FQGNSA in the germline V gene. The V and J ends lost 1 base and 1 base respectively, with 6 bases between them. The CDR3 spans 14 residues. The CDR3 sequence: CASSLDRRTDTQYF. CDR3 coding DNA: TGTGCCAGCAGCTTAGACAGGCGCACAGATACGCAGTATTTT.

The chain combines TRBV11-2 with TRBJ2-1, with TRBD2 identical over 8 bases. Germline CDR1 reads SGHAT; CDR2 reads FQNNGV. The junction had 7 bases not matched to a gene; V was cut back by 5 bases and J by 10 bases. CDR3 length: 13 residues. The CDR3 coding sequence is TGTGCCAGCAGCATAGGACTAGCAGCCGAGCAGTTCTTC. Its translation: CASSIGLAAEQFF.

This clonotype was seen only a few times. The CDR3 DNA sequence: TGTGCCATCTCCCCAGGGAACACTGAAGCTTTCTTT. The encoded protein is CAISPGNTEAFF. The J gene is TRBJ1-1, the V gene TRBV10-3, with no clear D. The CDR3 is 12 amino acids. Germline lookup yields CDR1 ENHRY and CDR2 SYGVKD. The V gene lost 8 bases and the J gene lost 1 base, with 8 bases spanning the gap.

In its sample, this clonotype was seen many times. The rearrangement joins TRBV6-1 to TRBJ1-4, with D possibly matching TRBD1 (5 bases). This CDR3 is built from 14 residues. Germline assignment: CDR1 MNHNS and CDR2 SASEGT. Trimming stripped 6 bases from V and 2 bases from J, with 10 bases between. The CDR3 sequence is CASRPGRTNEKLFF. The CDR3 DNA reads as TGTGCCAGCAGGCCAGGGCGGACTAATGAAAAACTGTTTTTT.

This clonotype was picked up one time. This may be a read error, as it is one base from a much larger clone. V gene TRBV6-1 combines with J gene TRBJ2-3, with D hard to call. The CDR3 is 14 amino acids. CDR1 is MNHNS, CDR2 SASEGT, per germline. The V and J ends lost 2 bases and 3 bases respectively, with 9 bases between them. The CDR3 coding sequence is TGTGCCAGCAGTGAACGGCAGGAGACAGATACGCAGTATTTT. It yields the protein CASSERQETDTQYF.

This clonotype has ten or more counts. V gene TRBV12-3 or TRBV12-4 combines with J gene TRBJ2-3; D not certain. Between the trimmed V and J ends, which lost 4 bases and 8 bases, there was a span of 10 bases. The CDR3 length is 12 residues. The CDR3 here is CASSSTMGTQYF. The CDR3 bases are TGTGCCAGCAGTTCTACCATGGGTACGCAGTATTTT.

The V call is TRBV5-5, the J call TRBJ1-2, with D tentatively TRBD1 (6 bases). Germline V gene data show CDR1 as SGHKS and CDR2 as YYEKEE (reference sequence). The CDR3 length is 15 residues. Trimming stripped 4 bases from V and 8 bases from J, with 21 bases between. This CDR3 is CASSRGTNPSAGYTF. The CDR3 region has the DNA TGTGCCAGCAGCAGAGGGACAAATCCGTCCGCCGGCTACACCTTC.

This clonotype was seen ten or more times. The chain has TRBV6-5 and TRBJ2-2; D is perhaps TRBD2 (5 bases). Germline V gene sequence: CDR1 MNHEY, CDR2 SVGAGI. This CDR3 spans 15 amino acids. The germline V and J ends were trimmed by 0 bases and 7 bases, with 12 bases remaining between them. The DNA of the CDR3 is TGTGCCAGCAGTTACTCGTCGAGCGGAGACGGGGAGCTGTTTTTT. This sequence encodes CASSYSSSGDGELFF.

V and J are TRBV20-1 and TRBJ2-6, with TRBD1 identical over 9 bases. V lost 4 bases to trimming and J lost 3 bases; unmatched junction nucleotides: 7. The CDR3 has 16 amino acids. The germline gives CDR1 DFQATT, CDR2 SNEGSKA (reference sequence). The CDR3 loop is CSAIGQGQVGANVLTF. For the CDR3, the DNA is TGCAGTGCTATTGGACAGGGGCAGGTTGGGGCCAACGTCCTGACTTTC.

This clonotype appeared a few times. The chain couples TRBV27 to TRBJ2-6; 7 bases are shared with TRBD1. The length of the CDR3 is 15 residues. Germline trimming cut 5 bases from V and 2 bases from J; bases unmatched to any gene: 3. Per germline, CDR1 MNHEY and CDR2 SMNVEV (reference sequence). CDR3 coding DNA: TGTGCCAGCAGTCCAGGACAGGCTGGGGCCAACGTCCTGACTTTC. This translates into CASSPGQAGANVLTF.

The gene calls are TRBV2 and TRBJ2-3, with no clear D. The CDR3 covers 13 residues. Germline V CDR1 and CDR2: SNHLY, FYNNEI. V gave up 7 bases and J gave up 6 bases, with 14 bases separating them. This CDR3 is CASTLEPPDTQYF. CDR3 DNA sequence: TGTGCCAGCACTCTGGAACCGCCGGATACGCAGTATTTT.

This clonotype was seen a few times. The rearrangement uses TRBV20-1 and TRBJ2-1, with 9 nucleotides matching TRBD2. Losses at the gene ends were 5 bases for V and 6 bases for J; bases not matched to a gene: 5. Looked up from germline, CDR1 is DFQATT and CDR2 is SNEGSKA (reference sequence). The CDR3 runs to 13 residues. CDR3 sequence (DNA): TGCAGTGCTCAAGCGGGAGGAACCAATGAGCAGTTCTTC. Amino acids: CSAQAGGTNEQFF.

This clonotype was picked up a small number of times. The chain is built from TRBV7-9 and TRBJ2-5; 8 nucleotides align to TRBD1. J lost 5 bases, V lost 5 bases, and 10 bases had no gene match. The CDR3 spans 15 residues. CDR1 and CDR2 (germline): SEHNR, FQNEAQ (reference sequence). The DNA of the CDR3 is TGTGCCAGCAGCCCGTTGGACAGGGTGCGCGAGACCCAGTACTTC. This codes for CASSPLDRVRETQYF.

This clonotype occurred many times. CDR3 coding DNA: TGTGCCAGCAGCTCAGGTCAGGGGGACTACGAGCAGTACTTC. Translating gives CASSSGQGDYEQYF. The chain combines TRBV7-9 with TRBJ2-7; TRBD1 matches 7 bases. The CDR3 runs to 14 residues. V trimming: 4 bases; J trimming: 3 bases; junction bases outside the gene matches: 6. Germline lookup yields CDR1 SEHNR and CDR2 FQNEAQ (reference sequence).

The CDR3 bases are TGTGCCAGCAAACTGGACAGGCACAATGAGCAGTTCTTC. As protein: CASKLDRHNEQFF. The chain uses TRBV27 and TRBJ2-1; 7 positions agree with TRBD1. Trimming removed 7 bases from V and 5 bases from J; junction bases left unmatched: 5. The CDR3 consists of 13 residues. Per germline, CDR1 MNHEY and CDR2 SMNVEV (reference sequence).

This clonotype was found a few times. This rearrangement joins TRBV7-2 to TRBJ2-1; D possibly uses TRBD1 or TRBD2 (5 bases each). The CDR3 is made up of 14 amino acids. V shed 5 bases and J shed 5 bases, with 13 bases lying between them. CDR1 SGHTA and CDR2 FQGNSA come from the germline V gene. The CDR3 coding sequence is TGTGCCAGCAGCCCGAGGGGCCTAAACAATGAGCAGTTCTTC. This sequence encodes CASSPRGLNNEQFF.

This clonotype appeared many times. This rearrangement joins TRBV7-9 to TRBJ2-3; possibly TRBD1 for D (5 bases). Germline V gives CDR1 SEHNR, CDR2 FQNEAQ (reference sequence). The length of the CDR3 is 14 residues. The V end was cut by 2 bases, the J end by 2 bases, with 8 bases between. CDR3 sequence reads: CASSLSTATDTQYF. DNA for the CDR3: TGTGCCAGCAGCTTATCGACAGCCACAGATACGCAGTATTTT.

On this clonotype itself: A read error may be the cause here, since a much bigger clone is one base away. The V and J genes are TRBV20-1 and TRBJ2-7, with a tentative D call TRBD2 (5 bases). The CDR3 sequence is 12 residues long. Germline CDR1 and CDR2: DFQATT and SNEGSKA (reference sequence). The CDR3 is CCASGWPGEQYF. The CDR3 DNA sequence: TGCTGTGCTAGTGGGTGGCCGGGGGAGCAGTACTTC.

V gene TRBV6-2 or TRBV6-3 combines with J gene TRBJ2-3; 9 bases line up with TRBD2. The CDR3 totals 17 residues. V trimming: 6 bases; J trimming: 2 bases; junction bases outside the gene matches: 12. Germline loops: CDR1 MNHEY, CDR2 SVGEGT. The CDR3 is CASSPWGLAGITDTQYF. Here the CDR3 DNA reads TGTGCCAGCAGCCCTTGGGGGCTAGCGGGAATCACAGATACGCAGTATTTT.

The chain joins TRBV3-1 to TRBJ1-5; TRBD1 matches at 7 bases. The CDR3 sequence is 14 residues long. The junction had 6 bases not matched to a gene; V was cut back by 4 bases and J by 6 bases. Germline V gene lookup returns CDR1 LGHDT and CDR2 YNNKEL (reference sequence). DNA for the CDR3: TGTGCCAGCAGCCCAGACAGGGACGGTCAGCCCCAGCATTTT. This sequence encodes CASSPDRDGQPQHF.

The rearrangement uses TRBV11-2 and TRBJ2-3, with TRBD2 matching over 14 bases. The ends lost 4 bases at V and 5 bases at J; junction bases unmatched: 11. The CDR3 has 18 amino acids. Germline V gives CDR1 SGHAT, CDR2 FQNNGV. CDR3 sequence (DNA): TGTGCCAGCAGCTCCGAGAGACTAGCGGGAGGGGTGGTAGATACGCAGTATTTT. Encoded protein: CASSSERLAGGVVDTQYF.

This clonotype was seen a few times. The chain recombines TRBV15 with TRBJ2-7, with a weak D call TRBD1 (5 bases). Germline V gene data show CDR1 as LNHNV and CDR2 as YYDKDF (reference sequence). The CDR3 contains 15 residues. V lost 0 bases and J lost 3, with 12 bases in between. In DNA form, the CDR3 reads TGTGCCACCAGCAGAGAAAAAGGAAGGGGCTACGAGCAGTACTTC. Translation: CATSREKGRGYEQYF.

There are many counts of this clonotype. The rearrangement links TRBV12-3 or TRBV12-4 to TRBJ2-7; D is unclear. Trimming removed 8 bases at V and 2 bases at J, with 10 bases between. The CDR3 is 12 amino acids. CDR3 nucleotides: TGTGCCAGCGGGTCCTCCACCTACGAGCAGTACTTC. Translating it yields CASGSSTYEQYF.

In its sample, this clonotype was seen a few times. The chain's CDR3 is CATSERRTSGRAVDEQFF. In DNA form, the CDR3 reads TGTGCCACCAGTGAGCGTAGGACTAGCGGGAGGGCCGTCGATGAGCAGTTCTTC. The V gene is TRBV24-1, the J gene TRBJ2-1; 15 bases are a match to TRBD2. Germline CDR1 KGHDR, CDR2 SFDVKD. The CDR3 contains 18 residues. Germline trimming cut 4 bases from V and 8 bases from J; bases unmatched to any gene: 11.

This clonotype was seen ten or more times. Its ends do not fully match the called genes, so a read error is possible. The chain carries TRBV12-3 or TRBV12-4 and TRBJ2-1; perhaps TRBD1 as D (5 bases). This CDR3 has 14 amino acids. The CDR3 bases are TGTGCCAGCAGTTTTAGGGGCTCCGACAATGAGCAGTTCTTC. Amino acid sequence: CASSFRGSDNEQFF.

The chain links TRBV7-2 to TRBJ2-7; tentatively, D is TRBD2 (5 bases). V lost 3 bases to trimming and J lost 0 bases, with 12 bases between them. CDR1 is SGHTA and CDR2 is FQGNSA in the germline V gene. The length of the CDR3 is 15 residues. CDR3 in amino acids: CASSFGAGSSYEQYF. CDR3 nucleotide sequence: TGTGCCAGCAGCTTCGGCGCGGGCAGCTCCTACGAGCAGTACTTC.

This clonotype has ten or more counts. Sequence at one end of the junction differs from germline and may be a read error. This chain links TRBV2 with TRBJ2-5; 10 nucleotides match TRBD1. The CDR3 has 10 residues. Germline V CDR1 and CDR2: SNHLY, FYNNEI. CDR3 DNA sequence: TGTGCCAGCAGTGAGGGGACAGGGGCCTTC. Its protein product is CASSEGTGAF.

The sample holds many counts of this clonotype. The chain combines TRBV9 with TRBJ2-2; D is unclear. This CDR3 has 14 amino acids. The germline V and J ends were trimmed by 1 base and 6 bases, with 10 bases remaining between them. Germline values: CDR1 SGDLS, CDR2 YYNGEE. The CDR3 DNA reads TGTGCCAGCAGCGTAAATCGAGTGGCCGGGGAGCTGTTTTTT. Translated: CASSVNRVAGELFF.

V usage is TRBV27 and J usage is TRBJ2-3, with 8 bases aligning to TRBD1. Germline assignment: CDR1 MNHEY and CDR2 SMNVEV (reference sequence). The V segment lost 0 bases and the J segment 5 bases; nucleotides outside the gene matches: 4. The CDR3 loop spans 15 amino acids. The CDR3 loop is CASSLSQQGGDTQYF. The CDR3 DNA is TGTGCCAGCAGTTTATCACAACAGGGGGGAGATACGCAGTATTTT.

The rearrangement joins TRBV7-3 to TRBJ2-2, with D hard to call. This CDR3 is built from 13 residues. With 1 base removed from V and 7 bases from J, the gap between germline ends came to 7 bases. Looked up from germline, CDR1 is SGHTA and CDR2 is FQGTGA. DNA for the CDR3: TGTGCCAGCAGCTTAAATCTCTACGGGGAGCTGTTTTTT. Its translation: CASSLNLYGELFF.

The sample holds many counts of this clonotype. The CDR3 spells CASSQVHEQYF. The CDR3 DNA reads as TGTGCCAGCAGCCAAGTACACGAGCAGTACTTC. V gene TRBV3-1 combines with J gene TRBJ2-7, with no clear D. Germline V lookup: CDR1 LGHDT, CDR2 YNNKEL (reference sequence). The CDR3 runs to 11 residues. Deletions cut 1 base from V and 5 bases from J, with 3 bases between.